Following are 6 T cell receptor beta chains from one sample sequenced in a study of shared clonotypes between healthy human individuals. Some clones are missing from TCRdb's copy, which holds only in-frame ones; the method was immunoSEQ multiplex PCR. The table lists under 2.5 million clones, 92% of them singletons. The source material was naive CD4+ T cells from PBMCs. Subset denoted: CD45RA+ positively selected. The receptors were sampled from a young man in good health. Some clones in this sample may be carry-over from other donors' samples.

Comments on this clone: Germline is not matched at one junction end, which may reflect a read error. This chain uses TRBV5-1 with TRBJ2-1; D uncertain. Germline assignment: CDR1 SGHRS and CDR2 YFSETQ. CDR3 size: 15 residues. Here the CDR3 DNA reads TGCGCCAGCAGTTTGGACGGCCTGTCCTACAATGAGCAGTTCTTC. Protein sequence: CASSLDGLSYNEQFF.

CDR3 protein: CAWSAGQGWEQYF. The CDR3 DNA is TGTGCCTGGAGTGCCGGACAGGGGTGGGAGCAGTACTTC. The chain couples TRBV30 to TRBJ2-7; TRBD1 matches at 9 bases. This CDR3 region has 13 residues. Germline CDR1 is GTSNPN and CDR2 is SVGIG (reference sequence). With 1 base clipped from V and 7 bases from J, the junction kept 5 bases outside the gene matches.

The gene calls are TRBV6-5 and TRBJ1-3, with D unclear. This CDR3 region has 14 residues. V lost 0 bases, J lost 7 bases, and 10 bases lay in between. CDR1 and CDR2 (germline): MNHEY, SVGAGI. The CDR3 sequence is CASSYSEGWNTIYF. DNA of the CDR3: TGTGCCAGCAGTTACTCGGAGGGTTGGAACACCATATATTTT.

The chain has TRBV10-3 and TRBJ2-5; 8 nucleotides match TRBD2. CDR1 is ENHRY and CDR2 is SYGVKD in the germline V gene. V trimming: 6 bases; J trimming: 5 bases; junction bases outside the gene matches: 14. There are 16 residues in the CDR3. CDR3 sequence: CAISGESGGRTETQYF. For the CDR3, the DNA is TGTGCCATCAGCGGGGAGAGTGGCGGGAGGACTGAGACCCAGTACTTC.

CDR3 sequence: CASSLPWGATNEQYF. The CDR3 nucleotides read TGTGCCAGCAGCTTACCCTGGGGGGCGACCAACGAGCAGTACTTC. This chain connects TRBV7-9 to TRBJ2-7; the D gene could be TRBD1 or TRBD2 (6 bases each). In germline, CDR1 is SEHNR, CDR2 FQNEAQ (reference sequence). V lost 2 bases and J lost 5, with 16 bases in between. CDR3 length: 15 residues.

In the case of this clone: The sample has other DNA sequences that encode this CDR3 too. The V call is TRBV9, the J call TRBJ2-7; 11 bases are a match to TRBD1. Germline-derived CDR1 and CDR2 are SGDLS and YYNGEE. The CDR3 runs 15 residues. With 3 bases clipped from V and 3 bases from J, the junction kept 5 bases outside the gene matches. As DNA, the CDR3 is TGTGCCAGCAGCGATGGGACAGGGGGTTTCTACGAGCAGTACTTC. Translation gives CASSDGTGGFYEQYF.